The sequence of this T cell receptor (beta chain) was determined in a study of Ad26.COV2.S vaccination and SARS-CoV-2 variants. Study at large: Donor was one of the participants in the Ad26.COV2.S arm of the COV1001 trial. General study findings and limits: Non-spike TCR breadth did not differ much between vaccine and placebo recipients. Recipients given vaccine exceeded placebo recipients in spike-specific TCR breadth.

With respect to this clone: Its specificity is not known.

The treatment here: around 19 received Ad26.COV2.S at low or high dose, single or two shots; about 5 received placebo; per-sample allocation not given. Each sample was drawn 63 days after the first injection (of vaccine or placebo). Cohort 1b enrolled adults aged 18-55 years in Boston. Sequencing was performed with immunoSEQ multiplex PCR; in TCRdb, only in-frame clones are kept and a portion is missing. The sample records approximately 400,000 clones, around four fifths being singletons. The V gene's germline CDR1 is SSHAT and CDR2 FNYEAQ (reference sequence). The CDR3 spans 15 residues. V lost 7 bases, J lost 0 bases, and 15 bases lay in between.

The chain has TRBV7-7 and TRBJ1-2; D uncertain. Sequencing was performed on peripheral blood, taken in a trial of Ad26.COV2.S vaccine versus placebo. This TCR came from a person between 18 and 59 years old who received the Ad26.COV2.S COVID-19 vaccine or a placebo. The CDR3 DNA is TGTGCCAGCACCGGCCGTGGCCTTCCTAACTATGGCTACACCTTC. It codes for CASTGRGLPNYGYTF.